This T cell receptor beta chain was captured by sequencing in a study of T cell responses to AZD1222 COVID-19 vaccine. Overall study: Second-dose schedules of about 4 or about 12 weeks were combined.

Per germline, CDR1 GTSNPN and CDR2 SVGIG (reference sequence). The ends were cut back, 4 bases at V and 5 bases at J, with 8 bases in the middle. The CDR3 extends over 11 amino acids. With respect to this clone: Its antigen is as yet unknown.

The data were produced by immunoSEQ multiplex PCR, yet TCRdb's version contains in-frame clones alone and is incomplete. The sample has 65,000 to 75,000 clones; under 90% are singletons. Findings and limits, study-wide: No day 14 peak samples; only post-peak repertoires were characterized. The study identified only five to seven AZD1222 recipients as seropositive at baseline. Close to half of spike-specific TCRs reportedly recognize unmutated variant regions.

The chain couples TRBV30 to TRBJ1-2; D uncertain. This sequence was found in an adult in good health. The specimen was peripheral blood, collected on day 0 of AZD1222 vaccination. The CDR3 loop is CAWNRLYGYTF. Written as DNA, the CDR3 is TGTGCCTGGAATAGGCTGTATGGCTACACCTTC.